The 7 T cell receptor beta chains below come from one sample, sequenced in a study of cytomegalovirus exposure and HLA in healthy donors (dated by TCRdb to about 2017). Libraries were prepared through the immunoSEQ multiplex PCR assay. For the multiplex PCR, a mixture combining 60 forward primers for TCR Vbeta segments and 13 reverse primers for TCR Jbeta segments was used. TCRdb took this table from immuneACCESS and kept in-frame rearrangements with V and J called. Such tables lack part of the clones; where checked against another copy, unresolved V genes explain under half of the gap, and the rest is unexplained. Counted in this sample were approximately 150,000 clones; around 75% of them appeared once. The biggest ten clones account for about 2% of the sample. Sequenced sample: PBMCs. The receptor set was obtained from a male donor in good health and CMV-seronegative.

The chain recombines TRBV16 with TRBJ1-1; D unclear. This CDR3 region has 15 residues. The germline CDR1 and CDR2 sequences are KGHSY and FQNENV. The ends were cut back, 2 bases at V and 0 bases at J, with 10 bases in the middle. CDR3 bases: TGTGCCAGCAGCCAACTGATGGCCCTGAACACTGAAGCTTTCTTT. This codes for CASSQLMALNTEAFF.

This chain uses TRBV5-8 with TRBJ1-1; possibly TRBD1 for D (5 bases). The CDR3 extends over 14 amino acids. The germline V and J ends were trimmed by 0 bases and 1 base, with 7 bases remaining between them. In germline, CDR1 is SGHTS, CDR2 YDEGEE. The CDR3: CASSLEGPNTEAFF. DNA for the CDR3: TGTGCCAGCAGCTTGGAGGGGCCGAACACTGAAGCTTTCTTT.

V gene TRBV14 combines with J gene TRBJ1-1, with D unclear. V was shortened by 1 base and J by 6 bases, with 15 bases between the two germline ends. Germline values: CDR1 SGHDN, CDR2 FVKESK. The length of the CDR3 is 15 residues. DNA of the CDR3: TGTGCCAGCAGCCAAGGTCCCCATCTCCGGGCTGAAGCTTTCTTT. Its protein product is CASSQGPHLRAEAFF.

The rearrangement links TRBV6-1 to TRBJ1-2; D is unresolved. Trimming pared 8 bases from V and 4 bases from J, leaving 11 bases between. Germline CDR1 reads MNHNS; CDR2 reads SASEGT. There are 12 residues in the CDR3. The CDR3: CASEGTFYGYTF. The CDR3 DNA reads TGTGCCAGCGAGGGCACCTTCTATGGCTACACCTTC.

This clone was seen a single time. The chain links TRBV6-6 to TRBJ1-1, with a possible D match to TRBD1 (6 bases). CDR1 is MNHNY and CDR2 is SVGAGI in the germline V gene (reference sequence). V was clipped by 5 bases and J by 1 base, with 11 bases between them. The CDR3 is made up of 14 amino acids. CDR3 amino acids: CASSTPGQNTEAFF. The CDR3 coding sequence is TGTGCCAGCAGTACACCGGGACAGAACACTGAAGCTTTCTTT.

J is TRBJ2-3 and V is TRBV5-1, with a tentative D call TRBD1 (5 bases). The CDR3 is 15 amino acids. Germline CDR1 SGHRS, CDR2 YFSETQ. Trimming stripped 0 bases from V and 0 bases from J, with 8 bases between. CDR3 sequence: CASSLGQTSTDTQYF. CDR3 coding DNA: TGCGCCAGCAGCTTGGGACAGACTAGCACAGATACGCAGTATTTT.

The chain recombines TRBV10-3 with TRBJ1-1; TRBD1 matches at 7 bases. The CDR3 loop spans 13 amino acids. CDR1 is ENHRY, CDR2 SYGVKD, per germline. The ends lost 6 bases at V and 7 bases at J; junction bases unmatched: 8. The CDR3 loop reads CAISDGDRFEAFF. The CDR3 coding sequence is TGTGCCATCAGCGATGGGGACAGATTTGAAGCTTTCTTT.